The 30 T cell receptor beta chains below come from one sample, sequenced in a study of blood T cell repertoires in COVID-19. Generated by immunoSEQ multiplex PCR, the TCRdb table keeps only in-frame clones and is missing some. Here the sample spans about 250,000 clones, 65% to 90% being singletons. The specimen was PBMCs or T cells enriched from blood (not recorded which). Receptor source: a man between 35 and 55 years old who had recovered from COVID-19.

V is TRBV4-3 and J is TRBJ1-2; 8 bases agree with TRBD1. V lost 1 base, J lost 4 bases, and 8 bases stayed unmatched. The CDR3 covers 16 residues. The germline V gene encodes CDR1 LGHNA and CDR2 YSLEER. CDR3 sequence reads: CASSQALDRDFYGYTF. The CDR3 coding sequence is TGCGCCAGCAGCCAAGCATTGGACAGGGACTTCTATGGCTACACCTTC.

The V gene is TRBV18, the J gene TRBJ2-1; 10 bases map to TRBD2. The CDR3 contains 15 residues. CDR1 KGHSH and CDR2 LQKENI come from the germline V gene. J lost 9 bases, V lost 2 bases, and 7 bases had no gene match. This CDR3 reads CASSPEPSGRLEQFF. The DNA of the CDR3 is TGTGCCAGCTCACCAGAGCCTAGCGGGAGACTTGAGCAGTTCTTC.

V is TRBV3-1 (or the pseudogene TRBV3-2) and J is TRBJ1-4, with 7 bases matching TRBD1. Germline CDR1 LGHDT, CDR2 YNNKEL (reference sequence). The CDR3 is 15 amino acids. V gave up 4 bases and J gave up 2 bases; unmatched junction bases: 4. DNA for the CDR3: TGTGCCAGCAGCCGACAGGGTAGGACTAATGAAAAACTGTTTTTT. This codes for CASSRQGRTNEKLFF.

The chain has TRBV28 and TRBJ1-3, with unresolved D. The V gene's germline CDR1 is MDHEN and CDR2 SYDVKM. V lost 3 bases and J 6 bases, leaving 3 bases between the germline ends. This CDR3 contains 11 residues. CDR3 region: CASSFQNTIYF. CDR3 coding DNA: TGTGCCAGCAGTTTCCAAAACACCATATATTTT.

This clone was recorded only once. This chain connects TRBV28 to TRBJ2-7; D is undetermined. Trimming removed 3 bases from V and 3 bases from J, with 6 bases in between. There are 12 residues in the CDR3. Germline CDR1 is MDHEN and CDR2 is SYDVKM. Here the CDR3 reads CASSFRVYEQYF. For the CDR3, the DNA is TGTGCCAGCAGTTTTCGGGTCTACGAGCAGTACTTC.

The genes are TRBV12-5 and TRBJ2-3, with TRBD2 matching 11 bases. Germline V CDR1 and CDR2: LGHNT, FRNRAP. This CDR3 spans 17 amino acids. V was clipped by 0 bases and J by 6 bases; unmatched bases: 8. DNA for the CDR3: TGTGCTAGTGGTTTGGTCGGGACTAGCGGCCCACACGATACGCAGTATTTT. Translating it yields CASGLVGTSGPHDTQYF.

Here the CDR3 DNA reads TGTGCCACCAGTGACCCCACGCGCTCGGGGGCTTTCTTT. As protein: CATSDPTRSGAFF. This chain links TRBV24-1 with TRBJ1-1; D is uncertain. The germline V gene encodes CDR1 KGHDR and CDR2 SFDVKD. The CDR3 totals 13 residues. The germline V and J ends were trimmed by 4 bases and 11 bases, with 16 bases remaining between them.

This rearrangement joins TRBV13 to TRBJ2-1, with unresolved D. There are 13 residues in the CDR3. The germline V and J ends were trimmed by 0 bases and 15 bases, with 15 bases remaining between them. Germline CDR1 reads PRHDT; CDR2 reads FYEKMQ (reference sequence). The CDR3 bases are TGTGCCAGCAGCTTAGGCTCCAGTAAGTATCCGTTCTTC. The encoded protein is CASSLGSSKYPFF.

The chain joins TRBV7-9 to TRBJ1-2; 7 nucleotides line up with TRBD1. CDR1 is SEHNR, CDR2 FQNEAQ, per germline (reference sequence). The CDR3 length is 14 residues. J gave up 3 bases and V 3 bases, and 4 bases lay outside the gene matches. CDR3 residues: CASSFGTDDYGYTF. The CDR3 nucleotides read TGTGCCAGCAGCTTCGGGACAGATGACTATGGCTACACCTTC.

J is TRBJ2-1 and V is TRBV25-1, with a tentative D call TRBD2 (6 bases). Deletions cut 1 base from V and 4 bases from J, with 17 bases between. Germline V gene data show CDR1 as MGHDK and CDR2 as SYGVNS. The CDR3 runs 17 residues. The CDR3: CASSEFRGEVIYNEQFF. The CDR3 DNA follows: TGTGCCAGCAGTGAATTTAGAGGGGAGGTTATATACAATGAGCAGTTCTTC.

The gene calls are TRBV7-9 and TRBJ1-2; 8 bases align to TRBD1. The CDR3 loop spans 15 amino acids. Germline loops: CDR1 SEHNR, CDR2 FQNEAQ (reference sequence). J was trimmed by 6 bases and V by 5 bases; bases with no gene match: 11. DNA for the CDR3: TGTGCCAGCAGCCTTCGGACAGGGCGGGTTGATGGCTACACCTTC. Its protein is CASSLRTGRVDGYTF.

This sequence joins TRBV3-1 (or the pseudogene TRBV3-2) and TRBJ1-1, with TRBD1 as a possible D gene (6 bases). The V end lost 2 bases, the J end lost 0 bases, and 10 bases lay between the germline ends. The germline gives CDR1 LGHDT, CDR2 YNNKEL (reference sequence). The CDR3 loop spans 15 amino acids. The CDR3 coding sequence is TGTGCCAGCAGCCAAAACAGGGAACTGAACACTGAAGCTTTCTTT. As protein: CASSQNRELNTEAFF.

This clone has more than one count but fewer than ten. V is TRBV2 and J is TRBJ1-4, with 7 bases lining up with TRBD1. The germline V gene has CDR1 SNHLY and CDR2 FYNNEI. This CDR3 region has 15 residues. The J segment lost 3 bases and the V segment lost 3 bases, leaving 4 bases of the junction unmatched. The CDR3 DNA reads as TGTGCCAGCAGTGACCCGACAGGGCCTAATGAAAAACTGTTTTTT. Its translation is CASSDPTGPNEKLFF.

V gene TRBV14 combines with J gene TRBJ1-6; 9 bases are a match to TRBD1. The germline V gene has CDR1 SGHDN and CDR2 FVKESK. After removal of 6 bases from V and 9 bases from J, the junction contained 12 bases not matched to a gene. This CDR3 is built from 16 residues. The CDR3 DNA follows: TGTGCCAGCAGTCCCCGAACCGGGACAGGGATTTCACCCCTCCACTTT. Protein: CASSPRTGTGISPLHF.

This clone has a handful of counts. The V call is TRBV4-2, the J call TRBJ2-2, with D possibly matching TRBD2 (5 bases). Per the germline V gene, CDR1 is LGHNA and CDR2 is YNFKEQ. With 0 bases removed from V and 4 bases from J, the gap between germline ends came to 12 bases. This CDR3 contains 16 residues. The CDR3 is CASSQDRGGTTGELFF. DNA of the CDR3: TGTGCCAGCAGCCAAGATCGGGGTGGCACCACCGGGGAGCTGTTTTTT.

The rearrangement joins TRBV3-1 (or the pseudogene TRBV3-2) to TRBJ1-2; 7 nucleotides agree with TRBD1. Germline loops: CDR1 LGHDT, CDR2 YNNKEL (reference sequence). Germline trimming cut 4 bases from V and 4 bases from J; bases unmatched to any gene: 6. CDR3 length equals 14 residues. CDR3 in amino acids: CASSLGGASYGYTF. As DNA, the CDR3 is TGTGCCAGCAGCCTAGGGGGCGCGAGCTATGGCTACACCTTC.

This chain links TRBV6-5 with TRBJ2-7; TRBD2 aligns across 10 bases. Trimming took 6 bases from V and 5 from J; bases not matched to a gene: 7. The CDR3 has 14 residues. Per germline, CDR1 MNHEY and CDR2 SVGAGI. CDR3 in amino acids: CASSSSGGRDEQYF. Here the CDR3 DNA reads TGTGCCAGCAGCTCTAGCGGGGGTCGGGACGAGCAGTACTTC.

Here the CDR3 reads CASSRLVGQGGATYEQYF. As DNA, the CDR3 is TGTGCCAGCAGCCGCCTCGTCGGACAGGGGGGAGCTACCTACGAGCAGTACTTC. This sequence joins TRBV14 and TRBJ2-7; 10 positions agree with TRBD1. The CDR3 extends over 18 amino acids. V dropped 4 bases and J dropped 2; count of bases not matched to a gene: 14. CDR1 and CDR2 (germline): SGHDN, FVKESK.

This chain links TRBV6-2 or TRBV6-3 with TRBJ2-7; TRBD2 might be the D (6 bases). The V gene lost 4 bases and the J gene lost 3 bases, with 13 bases spanning the gap. The CDR3 extends over 14 amino acids. Per germline, CDR1 MNHEY and CDR2 SVGEGT. The CDR3 protein is CASSLPHGGYEQYF. The CDR3 DNA follows: TGTGCCAGCAGTTTGCCCCACGGGGGCTACGAGCAGTACTTC.

The chain links TRBV6-2 or TRBV6-3 to TRBJ2-7; D perhaps matches TRBD2 (6 bases). The V gene lost 3 bases and the J gene lost 11 bases, with 14 bases spanning the gap. The CDR3 loop spans 12 amino acids. Per the germline V gene, CDR1 is MNHEY and CDR2 is SVGEGT. The CDR3 sequence: CASSYSGRGEYF. CDR3 DNA: TGTGCCAGCAGTTATTCCGGGAGAGGGGAGTACTTC.

In DNA form, the CDR3 reads TGTGCCAGCAGTGGCGGAACCTACGAGCAGTACTTC. Protein: CASSGGTYEQYF. V is TRBV6-6 and J is TRBJ2-7; no firm D call. Germline V gene data show CDR1 as MNHNY and CDR2 as SVGAGI (reference sequence). V was clipped by 5 bases and J by 2 bases, with 7 bases between them. The CDR3 runs 12 residues.

This chain links TRBV7-2 with TRBJ2-7, with a weak D call TRBD1 (6 bases). The germline CDR1 and CDR2 sequences are SGHTA and FQGNSA. The V end was cut by 5 bases, the J end by 0 bases, with 17 bases between. The CDR3 consists of 16 residues. This CDR3 reads CASSRSQGSISYEQYF. CDR3 nucleotide sequence: TGTGCCAGCAGCAGATCCCAGGGGTCTATCTCCTACGAGCAGTACTTC.

The chain recombines TRBV19 with TRBJ2-7; 9 nucleotides align to TRBD1. There are 15 residues in the CDR3. The V gene's germline CDR1 is LNHDA and CDR2 SQIVND (reference sequence). Trimming at V came to 5 bases and at J to 2 bases, leaving 7 bases not matched to a gene. CDR3 loop: CASSETGGPPYEQYF. CDR3 nucleotides: TGTGCCAGTAGTGAAACAGGGGGCCCTCCCTACGAGCAGTACTTC.

The CDR3 region is CASIRGTASYNSPLHF. The CDR3 bases are TGTGCCAGTATAAGGGGGACCGCCTCCTATAATTCACCCCTCCACTTT. This sequence joins TRBV19 and TRBJ1-6; D is possibly TRBD1 (6 bases). Per the germline V gene, CDR1 is LNHDA and CDR2 is SQIVND (reference sequence). Trimming left V 7 bases short and J 0 bases short, with 13 bases between. CDR3 length equals 16 residues.

This chain connects TRBV5-1 to TRBJ2-3, with 9 positions matching TRBD2. V dropped 4 bases and J dropped 1; count of bases not matched to a gene: 4. Germline loops: CDR1 SGHRS, CDR2 YFSETQ. CDR3 size: 15 residues. CDR3 amino acids: CASSARTSGTDTQYF. Written as DNA, the CDR3 is TGCGCCAGCAGCGCCAGGACTAGCGGCACAGATACGCAGTATTTT. The variable domain in full, with the rest retrieved from reference TRBV5-1 and TRBJ2-3, is KAGVTQTPRYLIKTRGQQVTLSCSPISGHRSVSWYQQTPGQGLQFLFEYFSETQRNKGNFPGRFSGRQFSNSRSEMNVSTLELGDSALYLCASSARTSGTDTQYFGPGTRLTVL.

The chain couples TRBV5-6 to TRBJ2-2; 8 bases map to TRBD1. V shed 2 bases, J shed 0 bases, and the junction held 3 bases outside the gene matches. The CDR3 length is 16 residues. Germline V gene sequence: CDR1 SGHDT, CDR2 YYEEEE. The CDR3 is CASSLTTGANTGELFF. In nucleotides, the CDR3 is TGTGCCAGCAGCTTAACGACAGGGGCGAACACCGGGGAGCTGTTTTTT.

The genes are TRBV18 and TRBJ1-1; D is uncertain. Per the germline V gene, CDR1 is KGHSH and CDR2 is LQKENI. V was shortened by 3 bases and J by 1 base, with 12 bases between the two germline ends. This CDR3 is built from 15 residues. The CDR3 is CASSPAGRTNTEAFF. The CDR3 coding sequence is TGTGCCAGCTCACCGGCCGGGAGAACGAACACTGAAGCTTTCTTT.

This clone occurred once. The chain employs TRBV5-1 and TRBJ1-6; D not certain. V shed 4 bases and J shed 1 base, with 12 bases lying between them. Per germline, CDR1 SGHRS and CDR2 YFSETQ. CDR3 length: 16 residues. The CDR3 bases are TGCGCCAGCAGCCCCTTTGCCGGGTCCTATAATTCACCCCTCCACTTT. Amino acid sequence: CASSPFAGSYNSPLHF.

The J gene is TRBJ1-3, the V gene TRBV28, with D perhaps TRBD1 (6 bases). The CDR3 covers 17 residues. V gave up 6 bases and J gave up 0 bases, with 18 bases separating them. CDR1 MDHEN and CDR2 SYDVKM come from the germline V gene. The CDR3: CASRNPGTLNSGNTIYF. In DNA, the CDR3 is TGTGCCAGCAGAAATCCCGGGACACTAAACTCTGGAAACACCATATATTTT. The full variable domain, completed using reference TRBV28 and TRBJ1-3, is DVKVTQSSRYLVKRTGEKVFLECVQDMDHENMFWYRQDPGLGLRLIYFSYDVKMKEKGDIPEGYSVSREKKERFSLILESASTNQTSMYLCASRNPGTLNSGNTIYFGEGSWLTVV.

The chain couples TRBV19 to TRBJ2-1; D is uncertain. V lost 6 bases to trimming and J lost 3 bases, with 12 bases between them. Germline lookup yields CDR1 LNHDA and CDR2 SQIVND (reference sequence). CDR3 length: 14 amino acids. The CDR3 region is CASRESGDYNEQFF. Here the CDR3 DNA reads TGTGCCAGTAGGGAGTCGGGTGACTACAATGAGCAGTTCTTC.